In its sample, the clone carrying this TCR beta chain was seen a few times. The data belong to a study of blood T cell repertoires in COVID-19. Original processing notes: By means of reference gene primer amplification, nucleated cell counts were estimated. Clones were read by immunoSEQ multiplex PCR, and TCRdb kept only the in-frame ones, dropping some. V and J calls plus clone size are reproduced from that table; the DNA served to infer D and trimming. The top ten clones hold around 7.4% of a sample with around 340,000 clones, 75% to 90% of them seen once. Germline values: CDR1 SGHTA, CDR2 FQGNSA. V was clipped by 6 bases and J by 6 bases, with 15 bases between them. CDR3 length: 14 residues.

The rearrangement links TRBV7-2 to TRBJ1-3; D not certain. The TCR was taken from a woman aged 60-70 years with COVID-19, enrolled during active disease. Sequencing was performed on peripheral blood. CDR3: CASSLVGPLNTIYF. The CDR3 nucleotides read TGTGCCAGCAGTCTGGTGGGCCCTTTAAACACCATATATTTT.